This T cell receptor (beta chain) was identified in a study of blood T cells in healthy people across ages (dated by TCRdb to 2015 to 2017). Looking at the study overall: In model experiments, roughly one uniquely barcoded TCR beta cDNA molecule per two T cells was captured by template switching. Age-related changes in TCR beta repertoire diversity were measured in the study by deep sequencing normalized with unique cDNA molecular identifiers. Donors were grouped into four age groups: young (average approximately 15 years), middle-aged (39), aged (about 60) and long-lived (roughly 80). To avoid experimental bias, donors of different ages were randomly spread across the sequencing lanes. The study analyzed two additional independent replicas of 1 million unique cDNA reads from the same blood draw for two donors, one aged 18 to 29 and one aged 80 or older.

Worth noting for this clonotype: Its antigen remains undetermined. Per-base qualities were not stored, and no clone one base away is much larger.

What the research found in general, with its limitations: Compared with the aged group, the long-lived group had more naive CD4+ T cells, fewer expanded clones and increased TCR diversity, suggesting age selection. As age increased, observed TCR beta diversity per million T cells dropped in a roughly linear way, and a significant reduction was already evident by age 40. Estimates of total diversity from one million sequenced T cells were regarded as lower bounds and underestimates. Since profiling was done on bulk unsorted PBMCs, naive and antigen-experienced compartments could not be conclusively compared. There was a strong correlation between observed TCR beta diversity and the percentage of naive T cells measured by flow cytometry. The CMV infection status of donors was not known, potentially confounding age-related changes in expanded clonotypes.

The roughly 42 donors, aged about 6 to 95 years, were systemically healthy Caucasian individuals from Russia. About 9.1 milliliters of peripheral blood were collected from each donor into EDTA-treated Vacutainer tubes. PBMCs were isolated by Ficoll-Paque density-gradient centrifugation, with at least 7 million obtained per sample. Total RNA, at least 5.5 micrograms per sample, was extracted from PBMCs with Trizol reagent. For every donor, flow cytometry on a PBMC aliquot measured the percentage of naive CD45RAhigh/CD27high T cells. Library construction relied on 5' RACE. The listed sequencing device is Illumina HiSeq 2500. A second PCR of roughly 7 to 12 cycles was run with a J-beta primer mix and a sample-barcoded 5' primer. A template-switch 5' adaptor carrying 12 random nucleotides introduced a unique molecular identifier onto each TCR beta cDNA molecule. Each sample yielded at least 2.5 million CDR3-containing paired-end reads. The Mint cDNA synthesis kit, primed by a TRBC-specific oligonucleotide, was used to synthesize first-strand cDNA from all RNA. Following uracil-DNA glycosylase treatment, a first 18-cycle PCR with universal primers M1SS and BC2_uni_R was performed on all cDNA. The study's own analysis went as follows. Normalization of each sample was performed by random selection of 1 million high-quality reads, each carrying a distinct molecular identifier. Instead of being binned into consensus sequences, reads that shared molecular identifiers were thrown out. MiTCR, run with a Q25 quality threshold and the strictest error-elimination algorithm, handled CDR3 identification, clonotype clustering and error correction. A nonparametric unseen species model with Euler transformation was used to estimate lower-bound total TCR beta diversity. TCRdb redid the processing of the public reads, applying fastp at Q25 and MiXCR, and retained in-frame beta chains. Rows matching on CDR3 protein sequence are summarized as one entry with the most common DNA and genes. The V and J calls reflect TCRdb's pipeline rather than the authors' work. This sample lists 650,000 or so distinct CDR3 sequences; around 52% were detected once. Roughly 12% of the sample rests with the top ten.

The CDR3 has 13 amino acids, counting the end cysteine and phenylalanine. The read is trimmed to its CDR3 DNA, 39 bases read in frame from base 1. The germline V gene provides CDR1 LGHNA and CDR2 YSLEER. Trimming takes 7 bases from V and 10 bases from J, and the germline ends sit 17 bases apart. This receptor was obtained from a woman aged 80 or over in good health. The rearranged segments are TRBV4-3 and TRBJ2-1; no confident D gene assignment can be made. Source material: blood. The CDR3: CASTRPDLYEQFF. The DNA is as follows: TGCGCCAGCACCCGTCCGGACCTCTACGAGCAGTTCTTC.